A single sample gave rise to the 26 T cell receptor beta chains below, sequenced in a study of identical twins. Each CDR3 protein is one row after TCRdb ran MiXCR on the 5' RACE reads. The data hold roughly 220,000 distinct CDR3 sequences, with 6.5% observed a single time. These data are also associated with another study on T cells expressing NK-cell markers.

The sample was CD8+ T cells sorted from blood. These receptors were taken from a woman aged 18-35 years in good health.

This clonotype came up many times. The chain has TRBV5-6 and TRBJ1-2; D ambiguous. The V end was cut by 5 bases, the J end by 4 bases, with 9 bases between. The CDR3 loop spans 12 amino acids. Per the germline V gene, CDR1 is SGHDT and CDR2 is YYEEEE. The CDR3 protein is CASSLSPYGYTF. CDR3 nucleotides: TGTGCCAGCAGTCTCTCCCCCTATGGCTACACCTTC.

The V and J genes are TRBV7-6 and TRBJ1-1; D perhaps matches TRBD1 (6 bases). Trimming pared 1 base from V and 7 bases from J, leaving 13 bases between. This CDR3 contains 14 residues. Germline V gene lookup returns CDR1 SGHVS and CDR2 FNYEAQ. The CDR3 sequence: CASSLEGWTDEAFF. As DNA, the CDR3 is TGTGCCAGCAGCTTAGAGGGGTGGACAGATGAAGCTTTCTTT.

This clonotype was observed a handful of times. The V and J genes are TRBV2 and TRBJ2-3, with D unclear. The CDR3 has 15 residues. Germline assignment: CDR1 SNHLY and CDR2 FYNNEI. Trimming took off 2 bases at V and 0 bases at J, with 9 bases between the two ends. CDR3 amino acids: CASSEYQTSTDTQYF. The CDR3 DNA is TGTGCCAGCAGTGAATATCAGACTAGCACAGATACGCAGTATTTT.

In its sample, this clonotype was seen a few times. The gene calls are TRBV6-2 or TRBV6-3 and TRBJ1-1; D gene uncertain. The V end was cut by 6 bases, the J end by 3 bases, with 17 bases between. This CDR3 has 15 amino acids. Germline V gene sequence: CDR1 MNHEY, CDR2 SVGEGT. The DNA for the CDR3 is TGTGCCAGCAGAACTTCGTTTCGGGGTCACACTGAAGCTTTCTTT. It encodes CASRTSFRGHTEAFF.

This sequence joins TRBV4-1 and TRBJ2-5, with unresolved D. Germline V gene sequence: CDR1 MGHRA, CDR2 YSYEKL. There are 15 residues in the CDR3. Trimming shortened V by 1 base and J by 1 base, and 10 bases separated the two germline ends. The CDR3 sequence: CASSQGHTGQETQYF. For the CDR3, the DNA is TGCGCCAGCAGCCAAGGACACACCGGCCAAGAGACCCAGTACTTC.

This clonotype was counted at least ten times. The chain uses TRBV5-6 and TRBJ1-1, with D possibly matching TRBD1 (6 bases). The germline V and J ends were trimmed by 3 bases and 9 bases, with 15 bases remaining between them. The CDR3 is 13 amino acids. In germline, CDR1 is SGHDT, CDR2 YYEEEE. The CDR3 loop reads CASSSATGGKAFF. CDR3 in DNA: TGTGCCAGCAGCTCGGCGACAGGAGGTAAAGCTTTCTTT.

This clonotype was recorded a few times. V gene TRBV5-1 combines with J gene TRBJ1-2; no reliable D call. This CDR3 contains 13 residues. Trimming removed 7 bases from V and 3 bases from J, with 13 bases in between. Per the germline V gene, CDR1 is SGHRS and CDR2 is YFSETQ. CDR3: CASGPGSYYGYTF. The CDR3 nucleotides read TGCGCCAGCGGTCCGGGCAGTTACTATGGCTACACCTTC.

This clonotype was counted many times. This sequence joins TRBV5-1 and TRBJ1-2, with D unresolved. V lost 6 bases to trimming and J lost 3 bases, with 9 bases between them. There are 12 residues in the CDR3. Looked up from germline, CDR1 is SGHRS and CDR2 is YFSETQ. As DNA, the CDR3 is TGCGCCAGCAAGGCCTCGGACTATGGCTACACCTTC. Residues: CASKASDYGYTF.

This clonotype turned up a few times. The V and J genes are TRBV20-1 and TRBJ1-6, with D tentatively TRBD1 (5 bases). Germline values: CDR1 DFQATT, CDR2 SNEGSKA (reference sequence). The V end lost 3 bases, the J end lost 3 bases, and 6 bases lay between the germline ends. This CDR3 comprises 13 residues. CDR3 nucleotide sequence: TGCAGTGCTAGCAGGGTCTATAATTCACCCCTCCACTTT. This translates into CSASRVYNSPLHF.

This clonotype has more than one count but fewer than ten. The chain combines TRBV7-3 with TRBJ2-7; 7 bases line up with TRBD2. The CDR3 contains 15 residues. Germline loops: CDR1 SGHTA, CDR2 FQGTGA. The V segment lost 5 bases and the J segment 2 bases; nucleotides outside the gene matches: 9. DNA of the CDR3: TGTGCCAGCAGCCCTCAAGCGGGGAGACCCTACGAGCAGTACTTC. This translates into CASSPQAGRPYEQYF.

This clonotype was recorded once. The J gene is TRBJ2-1, the V gene TRBV18; 9 bases map to TRBD2. J gave up 7 bases and V 8 bases, and 9 bases lay outside the gene matches. There are 14 residues in the CDR3. Germline values: CDR1 KGHSH, CDR2 LQKENI. CDR3 amino acids: CASTGSGGTNEQFF. The CDR3 DNA is TGTGCCAGCACTGGTAGCGGGGGTACTAATGAGCAGTTCTTC.

This sequence joins TRBV6-1 and TRBJ1-1; 8 bases line up with TRBD1. V lost 6 bases and J lost 12; bases outside the gene matches: 12. This CDR3 contains 13 residues. Germline CDR1 MNHNS, CDR2 SASEGT. The CDR3 sequence: CASSSGQGRLTFF. The CDR3 DNA follows: TGTGCCAGCAGCTCCGGACAGGGACGATTGACTTTCTTT.

This chain connects TRBV12-3 or TRBV12-4 to TRBJ1-2; unclear D gene. V lost 0 bases and J lost 6, with 5 bases in between. The CDR3 extends over 12 amino acids. The CDR3, as DNA: TGTGCCAGCAGTTTAGCGCTGGATGGCTACACCTTC. Protein sequence: CASSLALDGYTF.

This clonotype was observed at least ten times. The rearrangement joins TRBV7-2 to TRBJ2-2; D ambiguous. The length of the CDR3 is 11 residues. Germline CDR1 reads SGHTA; CDR2 reads FQGNSA. The V end was cut by 7 bases, the J end by 7 bases, with 7 bases between. CDR3 in DNA: TGTGCCAGCACCAGGAGCGGGGAGCTGTTTTTT. Amino acids: CASTRSGELFF.

The chain uses TRBV12-3 or TRBV12-4 and TRBJ1-6; D might be TRBD1 (6 bases). CDR3 length equals 14 residues. Trimming removed 7 bases at V and 7 bases at J, with 14 bases between. CDR3 sequence (DNA): TGTGCCAGCACCCCGGGACAATGGAATTCACCCCTCCACTTT. Its protein product is CASTPGQWNSPLHF.

The chain links TRBV4-1 to TRBJ1-1; the D is unclear. Per germline, CDR1 MGHRA and CDR2 YSYEKL. There are 13 residues in the CDR3. V was shortened by 4 bases and J by 4 bases, with 10 bases between the two germline ends. The CDR3 loop is CASSREVSTEAFF. CDR3 DNA sequence: TGCGCCAGCAGCCGAGAGGTGAGCACTGAAGCTTTCTTT.

The chain recombines TRBV13 with TRBJ2-3; the D gene is possibly TRBD1 (8 bases). CDR3 length: 15 amino acids. Germline V gene data show CDR1 as PRHDT and CDR2 as FYEKMQ (reference sequence). Trimming took 5 bases from V and 3 from J, leaving 15 bases between them. The CDR3 sequence: CASSPQGEGTDTQYF. The CDR3 region has the DNA TGTGCCAGCAGCCCACAGGGGGAGGGAACAGATACGCAGTATTTT.

This clonotype was recorded a few times. V gene TRBV12-3 or TRBV12-4 combines with J gene TRBJ2-3, with 7 bases identical to TRBD1. This CDR3 has 17 residues. The junction had 13 bases not matched to a gene; V was cut back by 7 bases and J by 0 bases. The CDR3 sequence: CASTKSGTVSSTDTQYF. CDR3 bases: TGTGCCAGCACTAAGTCCGGGACAGTGAGTAGCACAGATACGCAGTATTTT.

The chain recombines TRBV3-1 with TRBJ2-1, with D perhaps TRBD2 (5 bases). CDR3 length: 16 amino acids. The V gene's germline CDR1 is LGHDT and CDR2 YNNKEL (reference sequence). Trimming shortened V by 4 bases and J by 0 bases, and 13 bases separated the two germline ends. The CDR3 coding sequence is TGTGCCAGCAGCCCCTATTCGGGAAGCTCCTACAATGAGCAGTTCTTC. This gives the protein CASSPYSGSSYNEQFF.

In this sample, this clonotype turned up a few times. This chain links TRBV7-2 with TRBJ1-1; the D is unclear. The germline gives CDR1 SGHTA, CDR2 FQGNSA. The CDR3 consists of 13 residues. The V end lost 5 bases, the J end lost 4 bases, and 11 bases lay between the germline ends. CDR3 amino acids: CASSLPSATEAFF. CDR3 coding DNA: TGTGCCAGCAGCCTCCCATCGGCCACTGAAGCTTTCTTT.

This clonotype occurred a few times. V and J are TRBV27 and TRBJ2-1; D is undetermined. The length of the CDR3 is 13 residues. Germline CDR1 and CDR2: MNHEY and SMNVEV (reference sequence). V gave up 7 bases and J gave up 3 bases, with 10 bases separating them. For the CDR3, the DNA is TGTGCCAGCACGGCCCCCTACTACAATGAGCAGTTCTTC. Protein sequence: CASTAPYYNEQFF.

This clonotype was found a few times. This chain connects TRBV29-1 to TRBJ2-1, with 9 nucleotides matching TRBD2. Germline CDR1 is SQVTM and CDR2 is ANQGSEA. This CDR3 spans 14 amino acids. The V and J ends lost 5 bases and 4 bases, in that order; junction bases with no gene match: 6. CDR3: CSVSSGRRYNEQFF. The CDR3 DNA is TGCAGCGTTTCAAGCGGGAGGCGGTACAATGAGCAGTTCTTC.

In its sample, this clonotype was seen many times. The chain joins TRBV5-1 to TRBJ2-1; D is perhaps TRBD1 or TRBD2 (6 bases each). The CDR3 sequence is 16 residues long. CDR1 is SGHRS, CDR2 YFSETQ, per germline. V was clipped by 1 base and J by 2 bases, with 13 bases between them. The CDR3 here is CASSLSGAAPYNEQFF. The CDR3 DNA follows: TGCGCCAGCAGCTTGTCGGGGGCGGCACCCTACAATGAGCAGTTCTTC.

The CDR3, as DNA: TGCAGTGCTATCGGAGGGACGGGTGAAAAACTGTTTTTT. It codes for CSAIGGTGEKLFF. The chain recombines TRBV20-1 with TRBJ1-4; a possible D gene is TRBD1 (5 bases). CDR3 length: 13 amino acids. Per the germline V gene, CDR1 is DFQATT and CDR2 is SNEGSKA (reference sequence). The ends were cut back, 4 bases at V and 7 bases at J, with 13 bases in the middle.

This clonotype came up many times. V is TRBV29-1 and J is TRBJ1-2; D unclear. The CDR3 has 13 residues. With 3 bases removed from V and 4 bases from J, the gap between germline ends came to 12 bases. Germline V gene lookup returns CDR1 SQVTM and CDR2 ANQGSEA. The CDR3 is CSVDEEVGYGYTF. In DNA form, the CDR3 reads TGCAGCGTTGACGAGGAAGTCGGCTATGGCTACACCTTC.

This clonotype was counted ten times or more. CDR3 in DNA: TGTGCCAGCAGTCCCGACAGGGACGGGTACGAGCAGTACTTC. This gives the protein CASSPDRDGYEQYF. The chain links TRBV12-3 or TRBV12-4 to TRBJ2-7, with 7 bases lining up with TRBD1. This CDR3 is built from 14 residues. J was trimmed by 4 bases and V by 5 bases; bases with no gene match: 8.